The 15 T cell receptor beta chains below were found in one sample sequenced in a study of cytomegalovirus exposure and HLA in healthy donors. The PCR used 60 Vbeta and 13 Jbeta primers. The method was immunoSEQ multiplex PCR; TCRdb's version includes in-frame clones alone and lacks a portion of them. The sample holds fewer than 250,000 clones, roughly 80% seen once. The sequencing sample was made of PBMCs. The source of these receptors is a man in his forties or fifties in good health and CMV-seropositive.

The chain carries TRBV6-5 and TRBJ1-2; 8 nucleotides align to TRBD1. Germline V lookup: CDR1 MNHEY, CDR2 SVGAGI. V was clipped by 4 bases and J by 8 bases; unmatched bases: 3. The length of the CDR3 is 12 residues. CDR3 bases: TGTGCCAGCAGTTGGACAGGGAACGGCTACACCTTC. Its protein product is CASSWTGNGYTF.

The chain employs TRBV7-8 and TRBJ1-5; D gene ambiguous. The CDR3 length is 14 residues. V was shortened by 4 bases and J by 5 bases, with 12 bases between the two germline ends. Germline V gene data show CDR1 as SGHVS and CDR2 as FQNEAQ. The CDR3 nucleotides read TGTGCCAGCAGCTGGGCGAGAACCGATCAGCCCCAGCATTTT. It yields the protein CASSWARTDQPQHF. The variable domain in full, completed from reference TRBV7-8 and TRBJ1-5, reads GAGVSQSPRYKVAKRGQDVALRCDPISGHVSLFWYQQALGQGPEFLTYFQNEAQLDKSGLPSDRFFAERPEGSVSTLKIQRTQQEDSAVYLCASSWARTDQPQHFGDGTRLSIL.

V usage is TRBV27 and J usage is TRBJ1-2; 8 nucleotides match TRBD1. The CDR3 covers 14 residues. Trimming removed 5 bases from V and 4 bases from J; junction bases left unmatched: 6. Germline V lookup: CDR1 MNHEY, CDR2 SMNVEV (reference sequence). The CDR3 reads CASSPTGVFYGYTF. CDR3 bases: TGTGCCAGCAGTCCGACAGGGGTATTCTATGGCTACACCTTC.

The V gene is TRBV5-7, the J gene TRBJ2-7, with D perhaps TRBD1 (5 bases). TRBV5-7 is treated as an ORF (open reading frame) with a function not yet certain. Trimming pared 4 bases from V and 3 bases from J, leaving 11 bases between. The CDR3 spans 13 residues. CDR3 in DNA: TGTGCCAGCAGCCCGACAGCCCACTACGAGCAGTACGTC. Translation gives CASSPTAHYEQYV.

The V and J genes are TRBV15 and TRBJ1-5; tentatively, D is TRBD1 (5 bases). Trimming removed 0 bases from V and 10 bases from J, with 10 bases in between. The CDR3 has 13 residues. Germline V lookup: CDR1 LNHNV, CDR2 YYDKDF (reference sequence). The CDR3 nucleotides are TGTGCCACCAGCAGAGAACGGGGGGAACCCCAGCATTTT. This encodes CATSRERGEPQHF.

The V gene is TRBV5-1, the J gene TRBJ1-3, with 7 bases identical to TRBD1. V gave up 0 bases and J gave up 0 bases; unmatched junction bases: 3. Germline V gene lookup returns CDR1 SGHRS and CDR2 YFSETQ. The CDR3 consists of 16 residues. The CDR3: CASSLAWDSSGNTIYF. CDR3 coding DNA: TGCGCCAGCAGCTTGGCCTGGGACAGCTCTGGAAACACCATATATTTT.

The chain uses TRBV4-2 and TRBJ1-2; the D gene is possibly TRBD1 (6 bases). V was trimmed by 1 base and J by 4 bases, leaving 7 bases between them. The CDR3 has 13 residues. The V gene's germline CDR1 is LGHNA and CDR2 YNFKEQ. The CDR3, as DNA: TGTGCCAGCAGCCAAGCGGACAGCTATGGCTACACCTTC. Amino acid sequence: CASSQADSYGYTF.

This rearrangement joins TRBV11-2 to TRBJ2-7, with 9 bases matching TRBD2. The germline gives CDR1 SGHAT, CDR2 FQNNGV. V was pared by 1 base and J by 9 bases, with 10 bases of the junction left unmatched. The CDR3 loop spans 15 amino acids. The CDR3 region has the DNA TGTGCCAGCAGCTTAGTCGGGCTAGCGGGACCAGGGCAGTACTTC. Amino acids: CASSLVGLAGPGQYF. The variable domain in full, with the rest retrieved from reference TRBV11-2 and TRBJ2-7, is EAGVAQSPRYKIIEKRQSVAFWCNPISGHATLYWYQQILGQGPKLLIQFQNNGVVDDSQLPKDRFSAERLKGVDSTLKIQPAKLEDSAVYLCASSLVGLAGPGQYFGPGTRLTVT.

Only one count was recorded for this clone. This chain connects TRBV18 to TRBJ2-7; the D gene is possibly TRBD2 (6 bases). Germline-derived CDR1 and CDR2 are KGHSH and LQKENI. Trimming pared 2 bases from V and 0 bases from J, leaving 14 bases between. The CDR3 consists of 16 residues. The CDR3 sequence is CASSPYGGFSSYEQYF. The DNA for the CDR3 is TGTGCCAGCTCACCATACGGAGGGTTCAGCTCCTACGAGCAGTACTTC. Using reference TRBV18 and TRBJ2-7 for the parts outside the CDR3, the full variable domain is NAGVMQNPRHLVRRRGQEARLRCSPMKGHSHVYWYRQLPEEGLKFMVYLQKENIIDESGMPKERFSAEFPKEGPSILRIQQVVRGDSAAYFCASSPYGGFSSYEQYFGPGTRLTVT.

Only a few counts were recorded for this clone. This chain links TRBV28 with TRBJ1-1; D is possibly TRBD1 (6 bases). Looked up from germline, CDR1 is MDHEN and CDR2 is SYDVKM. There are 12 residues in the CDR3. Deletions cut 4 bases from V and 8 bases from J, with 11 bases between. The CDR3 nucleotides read TGTGCCAGCAGTTCCCGGACAGCAGAAGCTTTCTTT. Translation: CASSSRTAEAFF.

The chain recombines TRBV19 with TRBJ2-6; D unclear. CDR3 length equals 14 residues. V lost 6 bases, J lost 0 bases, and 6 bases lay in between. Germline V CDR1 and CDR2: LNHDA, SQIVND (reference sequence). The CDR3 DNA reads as TGTGCCAGTAGATCCTCCTCTGGGGCCAACGTCCTGACTTTC. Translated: CASRSSSGANVLTF.

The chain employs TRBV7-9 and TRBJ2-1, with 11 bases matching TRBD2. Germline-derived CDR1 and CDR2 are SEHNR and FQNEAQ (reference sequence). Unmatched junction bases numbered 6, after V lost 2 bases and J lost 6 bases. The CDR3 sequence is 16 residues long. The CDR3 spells CASSLYVAGGPNEQFF. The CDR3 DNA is TGTGCCAGCAGCTTATACGTAGCGGGAGGGCCCAATGAGCAGTTCTTC.

The CDR3 coding sequence is TGTGCCAGTAGTGCCTTACTAGCGGGAGTTCGGAATGAGCAGTTCTTC. Translated, it gives CASSALLAGVRNEQFF. The V and J genes are TRBV19 and TRBJ2-1; 11 bases align to TRBD2. The CDR3 has 16 amino acids. Germline V gene sequence: CDR1 LNHDA, CDR2 SQIVND (reference sequence). V shed 5 bases, J shed 7 bases, and the junction held 10 bases outside the gene matches. The whole variable domain, filled in from reference TRBV19 and TRBJ2-1, reads DGGITQSPKYLFRKEGQNVTLSCEQNLNHDAMYWYRQDPGQGLRLIYYSQIVNDFQKGDIAEGYSVSREKKESFPLTVTSAQKNPTAFYLCASSALLAGVRNEQFFGPGTRLTVL.

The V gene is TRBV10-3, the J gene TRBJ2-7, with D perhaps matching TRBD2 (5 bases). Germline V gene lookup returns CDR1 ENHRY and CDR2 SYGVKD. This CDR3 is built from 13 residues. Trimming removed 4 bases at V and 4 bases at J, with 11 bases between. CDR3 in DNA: TGTGCCATCAGTGCGTCTCCGGGGTACGAGCAGTACTTC. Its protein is CAISASPGYEQYF.

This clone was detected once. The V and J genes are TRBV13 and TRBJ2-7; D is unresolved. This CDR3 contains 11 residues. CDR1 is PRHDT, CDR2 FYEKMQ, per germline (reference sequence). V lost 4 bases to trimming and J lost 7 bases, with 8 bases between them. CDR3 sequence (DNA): TGTGCCAGCAGCTCCGGAACAGAGCAGTACGTC. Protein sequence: CASSSGTEQYV.